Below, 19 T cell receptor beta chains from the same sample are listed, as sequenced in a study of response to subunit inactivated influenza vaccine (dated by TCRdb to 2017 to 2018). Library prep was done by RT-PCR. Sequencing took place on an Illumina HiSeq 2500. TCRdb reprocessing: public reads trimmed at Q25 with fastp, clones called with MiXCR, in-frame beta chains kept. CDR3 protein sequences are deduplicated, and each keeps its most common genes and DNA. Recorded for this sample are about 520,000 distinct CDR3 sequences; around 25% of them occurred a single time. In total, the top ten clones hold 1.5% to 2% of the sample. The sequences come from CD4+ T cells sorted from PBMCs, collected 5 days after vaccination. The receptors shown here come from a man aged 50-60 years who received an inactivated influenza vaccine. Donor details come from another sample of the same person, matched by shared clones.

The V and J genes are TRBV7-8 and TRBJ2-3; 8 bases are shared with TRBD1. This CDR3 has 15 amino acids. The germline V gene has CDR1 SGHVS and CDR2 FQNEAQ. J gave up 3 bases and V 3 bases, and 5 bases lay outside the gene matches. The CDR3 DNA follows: TGTGCCAGCAGCTTGGCAGGGGGCGAAACAGATACGCAGTATTTT. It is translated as CASSLAGGETDTQYF.

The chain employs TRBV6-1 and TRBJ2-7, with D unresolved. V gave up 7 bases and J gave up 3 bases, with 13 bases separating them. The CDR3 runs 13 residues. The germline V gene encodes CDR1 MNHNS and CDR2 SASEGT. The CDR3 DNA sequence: TGTGCCAGCACCCACTCGGCAGACTACGAGCAGTACTTC. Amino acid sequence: CASTHSADYEQYF.

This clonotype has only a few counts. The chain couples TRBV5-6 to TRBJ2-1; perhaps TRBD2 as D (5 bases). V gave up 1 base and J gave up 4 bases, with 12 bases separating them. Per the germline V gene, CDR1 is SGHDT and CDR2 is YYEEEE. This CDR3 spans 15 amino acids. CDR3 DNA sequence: TGTGCCAGCAGCTTGACGGGGAGTGGTTACAATGAGCAGTTCTTC. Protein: CASSLTGSGYNEQFF.

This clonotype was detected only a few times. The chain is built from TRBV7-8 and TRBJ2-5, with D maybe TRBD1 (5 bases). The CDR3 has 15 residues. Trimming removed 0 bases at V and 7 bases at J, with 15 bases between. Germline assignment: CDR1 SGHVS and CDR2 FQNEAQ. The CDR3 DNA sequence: TGTGCCAGCAGCTTAGCACGGACAACAAAGGGGACCCAGTACTTC. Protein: CASSLARTTKGTQYF.

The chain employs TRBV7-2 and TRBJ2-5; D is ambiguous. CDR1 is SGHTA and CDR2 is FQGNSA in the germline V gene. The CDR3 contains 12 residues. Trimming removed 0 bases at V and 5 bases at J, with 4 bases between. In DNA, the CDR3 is TGTGCCAGCAGCTTAGCATTTGAGACCCAGTACTTC. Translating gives CASSLAFETQYF.

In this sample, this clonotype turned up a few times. The CDR3 nucleotides are TGTGCCAGCAGTTCAAGCAGTGGGAGCTACGAGCAGTACTTC. This encodes CASSSSSGSYEQYF. The rearrangement uses TRBV12-3 or TRBV12-4 and TRBJ2-7; D is possibly TRBD2 (5 bases). V dropped 4 bases and J dropped 3 bases, with 13 bases sitting between them. The CDR3 contains 14 residues.

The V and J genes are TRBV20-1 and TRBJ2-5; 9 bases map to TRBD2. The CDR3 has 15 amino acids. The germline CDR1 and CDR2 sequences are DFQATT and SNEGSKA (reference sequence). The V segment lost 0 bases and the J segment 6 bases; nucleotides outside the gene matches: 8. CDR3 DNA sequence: TGCAGTGCTAGAGATGGGGCGGGGGGGCCGAAGACCCAGTACTTC. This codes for CSARDGAGGPKTQYF.

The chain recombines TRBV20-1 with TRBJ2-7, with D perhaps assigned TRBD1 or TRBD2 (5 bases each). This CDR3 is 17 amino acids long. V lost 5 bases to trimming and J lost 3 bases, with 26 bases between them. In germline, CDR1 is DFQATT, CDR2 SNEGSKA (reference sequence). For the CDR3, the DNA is TGCAGTGCTTCGCAATCTCCCCGGGGCTTCTGGGACTACGAGCAGTACTTC. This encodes CSASQSPRGFWDYEQYF.

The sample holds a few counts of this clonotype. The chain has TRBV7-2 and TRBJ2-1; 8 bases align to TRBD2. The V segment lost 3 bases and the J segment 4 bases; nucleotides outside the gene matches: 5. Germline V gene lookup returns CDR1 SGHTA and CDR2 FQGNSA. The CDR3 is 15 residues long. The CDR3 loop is CASSFTTSAYNEQFF. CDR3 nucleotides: TGTGCCAGCAGCTTCACGACTAGCGCGTACAATGAGCAGTTCTTC.

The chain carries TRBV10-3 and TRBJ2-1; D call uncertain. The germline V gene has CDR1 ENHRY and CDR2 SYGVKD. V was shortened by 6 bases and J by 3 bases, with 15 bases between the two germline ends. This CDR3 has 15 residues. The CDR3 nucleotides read TGTGCCATCAGCGCGACTGGTGGCCGCTACAATGAGCAGTTCTTC. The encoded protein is CAISATGGRYNEQFF.

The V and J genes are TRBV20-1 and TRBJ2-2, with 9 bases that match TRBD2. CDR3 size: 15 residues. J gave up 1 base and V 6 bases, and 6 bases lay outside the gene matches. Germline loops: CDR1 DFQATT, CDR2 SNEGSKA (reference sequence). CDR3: CSALLAGRNTGELFF. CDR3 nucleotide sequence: TGCAGTGCATTACTAGCGGGTAGGAACACCGGGGAGCTGTTTTTT.

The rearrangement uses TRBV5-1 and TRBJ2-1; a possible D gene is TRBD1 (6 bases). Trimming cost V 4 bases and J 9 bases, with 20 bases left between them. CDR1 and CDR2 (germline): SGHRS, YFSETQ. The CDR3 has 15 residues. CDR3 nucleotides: TGCGCCAGCAGCACCCGGACAGAGCCGACGAGTGAGCAGTTCTTC. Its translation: CASSTRTEPTSEQFF.

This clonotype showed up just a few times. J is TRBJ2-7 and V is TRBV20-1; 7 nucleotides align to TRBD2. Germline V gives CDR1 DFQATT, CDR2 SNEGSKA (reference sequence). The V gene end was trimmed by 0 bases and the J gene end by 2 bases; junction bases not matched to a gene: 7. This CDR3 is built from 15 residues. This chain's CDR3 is CSAREGGRGTYEQYF. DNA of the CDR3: TGCAGTGCTAGAGAGGGTGGGCGGGGGACCTACGAGCAGTACTTC.

The DNA of the CDR3 is TGTGCCAGCAGCTCCCATCGACCCCGTAGCACAGATACGCAGTATTTT. Its protein is CASSSHRPRSTDTQYF. The chain combines TRBV7-2 with TRBJ2-3; D remains unclear. The CDR3 extends over 16 amino acids. The germline V and J ends were trimmed by 4 bases and 0 bases, with 14 bases remaining between them. Germline V gene sequence: CDR1 SGHTA, CDR2 FQGNSA.

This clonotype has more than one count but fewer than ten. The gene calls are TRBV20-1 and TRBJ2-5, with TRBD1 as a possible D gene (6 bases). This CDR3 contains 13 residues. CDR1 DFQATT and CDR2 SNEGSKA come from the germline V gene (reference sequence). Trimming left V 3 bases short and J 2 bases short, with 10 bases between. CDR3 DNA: TGCAGTGCTAGTACAGGGTTTCAAGAGACCCAGTACTTC. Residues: CSASTGFQETQYF.

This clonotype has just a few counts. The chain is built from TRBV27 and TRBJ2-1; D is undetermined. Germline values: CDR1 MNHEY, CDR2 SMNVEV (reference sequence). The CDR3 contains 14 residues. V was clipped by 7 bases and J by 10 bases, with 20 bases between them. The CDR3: CASTPGRHASEQFF. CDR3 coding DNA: TGTGCCAGCACTCCCGGGCGGCATGCTTCGGAGCAGTTCTTC.

The CDR3 sequence is CAISDTGGTDTQYF. CDR3 bases: TGTGCCATCAGTGACACAGGGGGCACAGATACGCAGTATTTT. V and J are TRBV10-3 and TRBJ2-3, with TRBD1 identical over 7 bases. The V and J ends lost 3 bases and 1 base, in that order; junction bases with no gene match: 1. The germline CDR1 and CDR2 sequences are ENHRY and SYGVKD. The CDR3 totals 14 residues.

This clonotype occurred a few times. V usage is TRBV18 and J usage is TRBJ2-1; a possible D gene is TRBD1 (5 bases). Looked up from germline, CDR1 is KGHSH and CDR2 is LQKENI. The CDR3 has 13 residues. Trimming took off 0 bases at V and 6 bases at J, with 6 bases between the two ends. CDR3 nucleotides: TGTGCCAGCTCACCACCACAGGCCAATGAGCAGTTCTTC. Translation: CASSPPQANEQFF.

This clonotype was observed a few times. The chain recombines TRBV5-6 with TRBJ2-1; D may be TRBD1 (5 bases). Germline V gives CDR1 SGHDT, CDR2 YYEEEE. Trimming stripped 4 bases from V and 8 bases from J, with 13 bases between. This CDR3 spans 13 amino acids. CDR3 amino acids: CASSTQGRHEQFF. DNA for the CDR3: TGTGCCAGCAGCACTCAGGGTAGACATGAGCAGTTCTTC. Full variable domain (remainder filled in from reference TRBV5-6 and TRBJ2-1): DAGVTQSPTHLIKTRGQQVTLRCSPKSGHDTVSWYQQALGQGPQFIFQYYEEEERQRGNFPDRFSGHQFPNYSSELNVNALLLGDSALYLCASSTQGRHEQFFGPGTRLTVL.